Presented here are 20 T cell receptor beta chains from one specimen sequenced in a study of sequential checkpoint blockade in melanoma. Treatment of the sample: randomized to nivolumab then ipilimumab (arm A) or the reverse (arm B). Using immunoSEQ multiplex PCR, the repertoire was profiled, and TCRdb retains in-frame clones only, with some absent. The profile covers under 6,500 clones, with roughly 25% appearing a single time and 7.5% to 10% taken by the ten largest. Sequencing was performed on tumor tissue (inferred from file names), taken from a patient given nivolumab and ipilimumab in sequence. These receptors were collected from a human donor with melanoma.

The rearrangement joins TRBV11-3 to TRBJ1-3, with no clear D. Deletions cut 5 bases from V and 0 bases from J, with 17 bases between. CDR1 and CDR2 from the germline V gene are SGHNT and YENEEA. This CDR3 contains 17 residues. The CDR3: CASSPQGLISSGNTIYF. The CDR3 DNA reads TGTGCCAGCAGCCCACAAGGGTTGATCAGCTCTGGAAACACCATATATTTT.

A few counts support this clone. The genes are TRBV6-8 and TRBJ2-1; D may be TRBD2 (6 bases). The CDR3 loop spans 14 amino acids. V lost 6 bases and J lost 6, with 15 bases in between. The V gene's germline CDR1 is MNHGY and CDR2 SAAAGT. Written as DNA, the CDR3 is TGTGCCAGCAGCCACCGGGACTTCTTCAATGAGCAGTTCTTC. Translation: CASSHRDFFNEQFF.

The rearrangement uses TRBV5-1 and TRBJ1-2; the match to TRBD1 covers 8 bases. Unmatched junction bases numbered 7, after V lost 4 bases and J lost 2 bases. CDR1 and CDR2 (germline): SGHRS, YFSETQ. CDR3 length: 15 amino acids. In nucleotides, the CDR3 is TGCGCCAGCAGCGACCGGGACAGGTTAAACTATGGCTACACCTTC. It is translated as CASSDRDRLNYGYTF.

The gene calls are TRBV5-1 and TRBJ2-7; D is unresolved. This CDR3 contains 14 residues. V lost 4 bases, J lost 1 base, and 12 bases lay in between. Germline assignment: CDR1 SGHRS and CDR2 YFSETQ. The CDR3 spells CASSPEASSYEQYF. The CDR3 region has the DNA TGCGCCAGCAGCCCAGAGGCCTCTTCCTACGAGCAGTACTTC. Based on the CDR3 plus reference TRBV5-1 and TRBJ2-7, the full variable domain is KAGVTQTPRYLIKTRGQQVTLSCSPISGHRSVSWYQQTPGQGLQFLFEYFSETQRNKGNFPGRFSGRQFSNSRSEMNVSTLELGDSALYLCASSPEASSYEQYFGPGTRLTVT.

V usage is TRBV19 and J usage is TRBJ2-7; 11 bases agree with TRBD2. V lost 0 bases to trimming and J lost 3 bases; unmatched junction nucleotides: 7. The CDR3 consists of 17 residues. CDR1 LNHDA and CDR2 SQIVND come from the germline V gene (reference sequence). CDR3 in amino acids: CASSIDLRGTSGYEQYF. CDR3 sequence (DNA): TGTGCCAGTAGTATAGACCTGAGGGGGACTAGCGGCTACGAGCAGTACTTC.

The chain uses TRBV11-3 and TRBJ2-3, with D perhaps assigned TRBD1 or TRBD2 (5 bases each). V dropped 5 bases and J dropped 2 bases, with 14 bases sitting between them. The CDR3 contains 15 residues. Germline V CDR1 and CDR2: SGHNT, YENEEA. The CDR3 DNA reads as TGTGCCAGCAGCATTTCCGGGACCACCACAGATACGCAGTATTTT. This sequence encodes CASSISGTTTDTQYF.

This clone was detected a few times. V is TRBV1 and J is TRBJ1-6; the D call in the table, TRBD1, was not verified against the DNA. TRBV1 constitutes a pseudogene. There are 15 residues in the CDR3. CDR3 DNA: TGCGCCAGCAGCCACCCCGTGGCAGGTCATTCACCCCTCCACTTT. Translation: CASSHPVAGHSPLHF.

The V and J genes are TRBV18 and TRBJ2-7; unclear D gene. V lost 3 bases and J lost 3, with 15 bases in between. The CDR3 length is 15 residues. The germline CDR1 and CDR2 sequences are KGHSH and LQKENI. The CDR3, as DNA: TGTGCCAGCTCACCGGGTTCGGACCTAAACTACGAGCAGTACTTC. This translates into CASSPGSDLNYEQYF.

V is TRBV6-8 and J is TRBJ1-1; D remains ambiguous. V lost 6 bases, J lost 1 base, and 9 bases lay in between. The V gene's germline CDR1 is MNHGY and CDR2 SAAAGT. This CDR3 region has 13 residues. The CDR3 sequence is CASREAANTEAFF. The CDR3 nucleotides read TGTGCCAGCAGGGAGGCAGCGAACACTGAAGCTTTCTTT.

V gene TRBV29-1 combines with J gene TRBJ1-2; 8 nucleotides agree with TRBD1. The trim removed 2 bases at V and 4 bases at J, leaving 15 bases unmatched. The germline V gene has CDR1 SQVTM and CDR2 ANQGSEA. There are 17 residues in the CDR3. CDR3 bases: TGCAGCGTTGAATTGCTGGACAGGGACCGCCTTCCCTATGGCTACACCTTC. It specifies CSVELLDRDRLPYGYTF.

This clone rates as medium-sized. The chain couples TRBV28 to TRBJ1-6, with D unclear. Trimming took off 7 bases at V and 5 bases at J, with 15 bases between the two ends. The CDR3 is 15 amino acids. Germline loops: CDR1 MDHEN, CDR2 SYDVKM. The CDR3 bases are TGTGCCAGCATTCCCCGGCAGAAGGATAATTCACCCCTCCACTTT. It encodes CASIPRQKDNSPLHF. Filled out from reference TRBV28 and TRBJ1-6, the complete variable domain reads DVKVTQSSRYLVKRTGEKVFLECVQDMDHENMFWYRQDPGLGLRLIYFSYDVKMKEKGDIPEGYSVSREKKERFSLILESASTNQTSMYLCASIPRQKDNSPLHFGNGTRLTVT.

Judged by abundance, this clone is medium-sized. J is TRBJ2-1 and V is TRBV6-8, with 8 positions matching TRBD2. V lost 6 bases to trimming and J lost 5 bases; unmatched junction nucleotides: 3. The CDR3 has 13 amino acids. Germline V gives CDR1 MNHGY, CDR2 SAAAGT. The CDR3 DNA sequence: TGTGCCAGCAGCGGGAGGGCGGACAATGAGCAGTTCTTC. Amino acids: CASSGRADNEQFF.

The chain joins TRBV9 to TRBJ2-3; 13 bases align to TRBD2. V lost 5 bases and J lost 7; bases outside the gene matches: 7. This CDR3 spans 15 amino acids. Germline-derived CDR1 and CDR2 are SGDLS and YYNGEE. The CDR3: CASSATSGRQNTQYF. As DNA, the CDR3 is TGTGCCAGCAGTGCGACTAGCGGGAGGCAAAATACGCAGTATTTT. Supplemented by reference TRBV9 and TRBJ2-3, the full variable domain reads DSGVTQTPKHLITATGQRVTLRCSPRSGDLSVYWYQQSLDQGLQFLIQYYNGEERAKGNILERFSAQQFPDLHSELNLSSLELGDSALYFCASSATSGRQNTQYFGPGTRLTVL.

The chain uses TRBV19 and TRBJ2-3, with 9 bases that match TRBD2. This CDR3 has 15 amino acids. CDR1 and CDR2 from the germline V gene are LNHDA and SQIVND (reference sequence). The junction had 6 bases not matched to a gene; V was cut back by 7 bases and J by 1 base. The CDR3 coding sequence is TGTGCCAGTAAGAAGACTAGCGGAGGCACAGATACGCAGTATTTT. This codes for CASKKTSGGTDTQYF.

A few counts support this clone. V usage is TRBV28 and J usage is TRBJ2-1; 8 nucleotides agree with TRBD1. The V and J ends lost 6 bases and 9 bases, in that order; junction bases with no gene match: 13. Germline loops: CDR1 MDHEN, CDR2 SYDVKM. The CDR3 loop spans 15 amino acids. CDR3 bases: TGTGCCAGCAGCTACCTAGGGGCAGGGGGCAGTGAGCAGTTCTTC. This gives the protein CASSYLGAGGSEQFF.

This clone was seen a handful of times. V is TRBV9 and J is TRBJ1-2; 8 bases map to TRBD1. This CDR3 has 16 residues. CDR1 SGDLS and CDR2 YYNGEE come from the germline V gene. Trimming took 3 bases from V and 4 from J; bases not matched to a gene: 11. The CDR3, as DNA: TGTGCCAGCAGCGAGAACCGGGACAGGAGTCTCTATGGCTACACCTTC. Translating gives CASSENRDRSLYGYTF.

J is TRBJ1-1 and V is TRBV5-1; no reliable D call. The CDR3 has 15 residues. The V and J ends lost 1 base and 1 base respectively, with 11 bases between them. CDR1 and CDR2 from the germline V gene are SGHRS and YFSETQ. The CDR3 reads CASSLSALRNTEAFF. The CDR3 nucleotides read TGCGCCAGCAGCTTGTCTGCTCTCAGGAACACTGAAGCTTTCTTT.

A word on this clone: At one boundary the junction diverges from the germline segment, which might be a read error. The chain is built from TRBV6-8 and TRBJ2-1, with D possibly matching TRBD1 (5 bases). This CDR3 comprises 14 residues. The germline gives CDR1 MNHGY, CDR2 SAAAGT. This CDR3 is CASSPVGNAAKGIF. The CDR3 DNA reads as TGTGCCAGCAGTCCGGTTGGGAACGCGGCGAAGGGGATCTTC.

This clone was observed many times. The chain uses TRBV11-3 and TRBJ2-3, with TRBD1 identical over 9 bases. The CDR3 contains 16 residues. V shed 5 bases, J shed 2 bases, and the junction held 8 bases outside the gene matches. Germline assignment: CDR1 SGHNT and CDR2 YENEEA. DNA for the CDR3: TGTGCCAGCAGCACCGGACAGGGGATAAACACAGATACGCAGTATTTT. Protein sequence: CASSTGQGINTDTQYF.

This clone was seen repeatedly, ten times or more. The rearrangement joins TRBV11-3 to TRBJ1-1; D might be TRBD1 (6 bases). Trimming removed 5 bases from V and 1 base from J, with 14 bases in between. Looked up from germline, CDR1 is SGHNT and CDR2 is YENEEA. CDR3 size: 15 residues. The CDR3 bases are TGTGCCAGCAGCCCCTGGGGGGCGGCGAACACTGAAGCTTTCTTT. This sequence encodes CASSPWGAANTEAFF.